This TCR beta chain was recovered during a study of T-cell reconstitution after alpha-beta-depleted transplantation in children. The CDR3 loop spans 12 amino acids. V was pared by 11 bases and J by 2 bases, with 13 bases between. CDR1 is SEHNR, CDR2 FQNEAQ, per germline (reference sequence). Preparation of the TCRbeta library was carried out with unique molecular identifiers. TCRdb ran MiXCR on the PCR reads and lists one entry per CDR3 protein. The data hold 500,000 to 600,000 distinct CDR3 sequences, with around 16% observed a single time. This clonotype was seen a handful of times. This receptor was identified in a human donor who donated a stem cell graft to a child with acute lymphoblastic leukemia. The specimen was PBMCs from the stem cell graft donor, collected from the stem cell graft. J is TRBJ2-7 and V is TRBV7-9; D remains unclear. The CDR3 region is CAVELGTYEQYF. DNA of the CDR3: TGTGCCGTGGAGCTAGGAACCTACGAGCAGTACTTC.